The rows below give T cell receptor beta chains drawn from one sample of a study of blood T cell repertoires in COVID-19. The repertoire was sequenced with immunoSEQ multiplex PCR; TCRdb's copy has only in-frame clones and lacks some. Of 80,000 to 100,000 clones listed, 65% to 85% were seen once; the top ten hold less than 4.5%. The specimen was peripheral blood. The receptors were sampled from a man aged 60 to 75 with acute or convalescent COVID-19. Each CDR3 is given with its conserved first and last residue. Each record gives: CDR3 DNA, CDR3 protein, clone size, J gene, D gene, CDR3 length, V gene. The D gene is left open where the match is weak. Only part of the rows carry a size: once, few, many, or a class if the clone is expanded.

CDR3nt: TGTGCCAGCAGTTACCGAGGGATCGATGGCTACACCTTC
CDR3aa: CASSYRGIDGYTF
abundance: -
j_gene: TRBJ1-2
d_gene: -
len: 13
v_gene: TRBV6-5

CDR3nt: TGTGCCAGCAGTTCGGCCGGACAGGGGAACTATGGCTACACCTTC
CDR3aa: CASSSAGQGNYGYTF
abundance: -
j_gene: TRBJ1-2
d_gene: TRBD1
len: 15
v_gene: TRBV28

CDR3nt: TGTGCCAGCAGCGGAGACAGGGTCCGTTTTCAGCCCCAGCATTTT
CDR3aa: CASSGDRVRFQPQHF
abundance: -
j_gene: TRBJ1-5
d_gene: TRBD1
len: 15
v_gene: TRBV28

CDR3nt: TGTGCCAGCAGCTTAGAGGCAGGGAACACTGAAGCTTTCTTT
CDR3aa: CASSLEAGNTEAFF
abundance: few
j_gene: TRBJ1-1
d_gene: -
len: 14
v_gene: TRBV7-6

CDR3nt: TGTGCCACCAGTGGAAGACAGGGGGCTAACTATGGCTACACCTTC
CDR3aa: CATSGRQGANYGYTF
abundance: -
j_gene: TRBJ1-2
d_gene: TRBD1
len: 15
v_gene: TRBV24-1

CDR3nt: TGTGCCAGCAGCCAAGCTGTGGGACTAGCGGCTCAAGAGACCCAGTACTTC
CDR3aa: CASSQAVGLAAQETQYF
abundance: -
j_gene: TRBJ2-5
d_gene: TRBD2
len: 17
v_gene: TRBV4-2

CDR3nt: TGTGCCAGCAGCCAAGCGGGACAGGGAGTAGGTCAGCCCCAGCATTTT
CDR3aa: CASSQAGQGVGQPQHF
abundance: -
j_gene: TRBJ1-5
d_gene: TRBD1
len: 16
v_gene: TRBV3-1/TRBV3-2

CDR3nt: TGTGCCAGCAGTCGGGACAGGCTCTATGGCTACACCTTC
CDR3aa: CASSRDRLYGYTF
abundance: few
j_gene: TRBJ1-2
d_gene: TRBD1
len: 13
v_gene: TRBV12-3/TRBV12-4

CDR3nt: TGTGCCAGCAGTTTTTCCGACAGGCAACTGAACACTGAAGCTTTCTTT
CDR3aa: CASSFSDRQLNTEAFF
abundance: -
j_gene: TRBJ1-1
d_gene: -
len: 16
v_gene: TRBV6-2/TRBV6-3

CDR3nt: TGTGCCAGCAGCAGTCTTTTGACAGGGGGTCTCAATGAGCAGTTCTTC
CDR3aa: CASSSLLTGGLNEQFF
abundance: -
j_gene: TRBJ2-1
d_gene: TRBD1
len: 16
v_gene: TRBV13

CDR3nt: TGTGCCAGCAGCCAAGAACGCAGGGGGCAGTTCTTC
CDR3aa: CASSQERRGQFF
abundance: few
j_gene: TRBJ2-1
d_gene: -
len: 12
v_gene: TRBV3-1/TRBV3-2

CDR3nt: TGTGCCAGCAGCTTGGGCTTCGGACTAAACACAGATACGCAGTATTTT
CDR3aa: CASSLGFGLNTDTQYF
abundance: -
j_gene: TRBJ2-3
d_gene: -
len: 16
v_gene: TRBV5-8

CDR3nt: TGTGCCATCAGTGAATTCGGACAAGGCGATGGCTACACCTTC
CDR3aa: CAISEFGQGDGYTF
abundance: few
j_gene: TRBJ1-2
d_gene: -
len: 14
v_gene: TRBV10-3

CDR3nt: TGTGCCAGCAGTCCTCTAGCGGACGCCTACAATGAGCAGTTCTTC
CDR3aa: CASSPLADAYNEQFF
abundance: -
j_gene: TRBJ2-1
d_gene: TRBD2
len: 15
v_gene: TRBV27

CDR3nt: TGCGCCAGCAGTGTTGGCGGGGGTAGCTACAATGAGCAGTTCTTC
CDR3aa: CASSVGGGSYNEQFF
abundance: -
j_gene: TRBJ2-1
d_gene: TRBD2
len: 15
v_gene: TRBV10-2

CDR3nt: TGCAGCGTTGAAGACGCCTCCGGGACAGACCTCAATGAGCAGTTCTTC
CDR3aa: CSVEDASGTDLNEQFF
abundance: -
j_gene: TRBJ2-1
d_gene: TRBD1
len: 16
v_gene: TRBV29-1

CDR3nt: TGCGCCAGCAGCCTAAACCGGGGTGGAGACTCACCCCTCCACTTT
CDR3aa: CASSLNRGGDSPLHF
abundance: few
j_gene: TRBJ1-6
d_gene: -
len: 15
v_gene: TRBV4-3

CDR3nt: TGTGCCAGCAGTGTCTCAGGGGGCAGGCAGTACTTC
CDR3aa: CASSVSGGRQYF
abundance: -
j_gene: TRBJ2-7
d_gene: TRBD1
len: 12
v_gene: TRBV12-3/TRBV12-4

CDR3nt: TGCGCCAGCAGCCGGGGACAGAATGAGCAGTTCTTC
CDR3aa: CASSRGQNEQFF
abundance: -
j_gene: TRBJ2-1
d_gene: TRBD1
len: 12
v_gene: TRBV5-1

CDR3nt: TGCGCCAGCAGCCAAGTGGACGGGAATGGCTACACCTTC
CDR3aa: CASSQVDGNGYTF
abundance: -
j_gene: TRBJ1-2
d_gene: -
len: 13
v_gene: TRBV4-3

CDR3nt: TGTGCCAGCAGCCGGGCGGGGATCCATGGCTACACCTTC
CDR3aa: CASSRAGIHGYTF
abundance: -
j_gene: TRBJ1-2
d_gene: -
len: 13
v_gene: TRBV14

CDR3nt: TGTGCCAGCAGGCCATCGTCGCGGGGGAGCTCCTACAATGAGCAGTTCTTC
CDR3aa: CASRPSSRGSSYNEQFF
abundance: -
j_gene: TRBJ2-1
d_gene: TRBD2
len: 17
v_gene: TRBV7-8

CDR3nt: TGTGCCACCAGGGGGGGGCCGTGGTTCAATGAGCAGTTCTTC
CDR3aa: CATRGGPWFNEQFF
abundance: -
j_gene: TRBJ2-1
d_gene: -
len: 14
v_gene: TRBV24-1

CDR3nt: TGTGCCAGCAGCTCACAGGGGGCCCCTAGCACAGATACGCAGTATTTT
CDR3aa: CASSSQGAPSTDTQYF
abundance: -
j_gene: TRBJ2-3
d_gene: TRBD1
len: 16
v_gene: TRBV7-2

CDR3nt: TGTGCCAGCGGCTCCGGGGGGCCGACTGCCGGCTACACCTTC
CDR3aa: CASGSGGPTAGYTF
abundance: -
j_gene: TRBJ1-2
d_gene: -
len: 14
v_gene: TRBV27

CDR3nt: TGTGCCAGCTCACCACTGACAGGGGGCTACGAGCAGTACTTC
CDR3aa: CASSPLTGGYEQYF
abundance: -
j_gene: TRBJ2-7
d_gene: TRBD1
len: 14
v_gene: TRBV18

CDR3nt: TGTGCCAGCAGCTTGACCCCGTGGACTAGCGGGAGGCGCACAGATACGCAGTATTTT
CDR3aa: CASSLTPWTSGRRTDTQYF
abundance: few
j_gene: TRBJ2-3
d_gene: TRBD2
len: 19
v_gene: TRBV5-4

CDR3nt: TGTGCCAGCAGCCCCCCGGGACTAGCGGGTCTGAATGAGCAGTTCTTC
CDR3aa: CASSPPGLAGLNEQFF
abundance: -
j_gene: TRBJ2-1
d_gene: TRBD2
len: 16
v_gene: TRBV11-2

CDR3nt: TGTGCCAGCCAACAGGGATTCGAGCAGTACTTC
CDR3aa: CASQQGFEQYF
abundance: -
j_gene: TRBJ2-7
d_gene: -
len: 11
v_gene: TRBV14

CDR3nt: TGTGCCAGCAGCGAAGGGGAAGGGCTAATGAACACTGAAGCTTTCTTT
CDR3aa: CASSEGEGLMNTEAFF
abundance: -
j_gene: TRBJ1-1
d_gene: -
len: 16
v_gene: TRBV28

CDR3nt: TGTGCCAGCAGCCAAGTTACAGCGGGAGGGCTAAAGGTAGATACGCAGTATTTT
CDR3aa: CASSQVTAGGLKVDTQYF
abundance: many
j_gene: TRBJ2-3
d_gene: TRBD2
len: 18
v_gene: TRBV4-2

CDR3nt: TGTGCCTGGAGTGCGGTCTTCTATAATTCACCCCTCCACTTT
CDR3aa: CAWSAVFYNSPLHF
abundance: -
j_gene: TRBJ1-6
d_gene: -
len: 14
v_gene: TRBV30

CDR3nt: TGTGCCTGGAGTGGCGTCGGCGGCCCAATGAACACTGAAGCTTTCTTT
CDR3aa: CAWSGVGGPMNTEAFF
abundance: -
j_gene: TRBJ1-1
d_gene: -
len: 16
v_gene: TRBV30

CDR3nt: TGTGCCAGCAGTCCGGCAGGGGGCACTGAAGCTTTCTTT
CDR3aa: CASSPAGGTEAFF
abundance: -
j_gene: TRBJ1-1
d_gene: TRBD1
len: 13
v_gene: TRBV28

CDR3nt: TGTGCCAGCAGCTTGGAGAGGGTCCTTAATTCACCCCTCCACTTT
CDR3aa: CASSLERVLNSPLHF
abundance: -
j_gene: TRBJ1-6
d_gene: -
len: 15
v_gene: TRBV5-6

CDR3nt: TGTGCCACCAGCAGAGAAGAAGGCGGAGAAAAACTGTTTTTT
CDR3aa: CATSREEGGEKLFF
abundance: -
j_gene: TRBJ1-4
d_gene: -
len: 14
v_gene: TRBV15

CDR3nt: TGTGCCAGCAGCCTCACCGGAGGGTCTAGCTGGATCGACGAGCAGTACTTC
CDR3aa: CASSLTGGSSWIDEQYF
abundance: once
j_gene: TRBJ2-7
d_gene: -
len: 17
v_gene: TRBV28

CDR3nt: TGCGCCAGCAGCTTGTTACCGGGACAGTCGTCCCAGCCCCAGCATTTT
CDR3aa: CASSLLPGQSSQPQHF
abundance: few
j_gene: TRBJ1-5
d_gene: TRBD1
len: 16
v_gene: TRBV5-1

CDR3nt: TGTGCCAGCAGCTCGACGACAGCCAACACCGGGGAGCTGTTTTTT
CDR3aa: CASSSTTANTGELFF
abundance: -
j_gene: TRBJ2-2
d_gene: -
len: 15
v_gene: TRBV7-9

CDR3nt: TGTGCCAGCAGCCAAGTTGGCGGGAGGCTTGGCAATGAGCAGTTCTTC
CDR3aa: CASSQVGGRLGNEQFF
abundance: -
j_gene: TRBJ2-1
d_gene: TRBD2
len: 16
v_gene: TRBV14

CDR3nt: TGTGCCAGCAGTACAGGGGGCCGAACAAGCTCCTATAATTCACCCCTCCACTTT
CDR3aa: CASSTGGRTSSYNSPLHF
abundance: -
j_gene: TRBJ1-6
d_gene: TRBD1
len: 18
v_gene: TRBV3-1/TRBV3-2

CDR3nt: TGTGCCAGCAGCTTCCCTAGCCGAAACACCGGGGAGCTGTTTTTT
CDR3aa: CASSFPSRNTGELFF
abundance: few
j_gene: TRBJ2-2
d_gene: -
len: 15
v_gene: TRBV7-2

CDR3nt: TGTGCCAGCAGCCCGGCTTGGACAGGGGCCTACGAGCAGTACTTC
CDR3aa: CASSPAWTGAYEQYF
abundance: few
j_gene: TRBJ2-7
d_gene: TRBD1
len: 15
v_gene: TRBV11-3

CDR3nt: TGCGCCAGCAGCAAGGACATGCGGACTAGCGGTTACGAGCAGTACTTC
CDR3aa: CASSKDMRTSGYEQYF
abundance: -
j_gene: TRBJ2-7
d_gene: TRBD2
len: 16
v_gene: TRBV5-1

CDR3nt: TGTGCCAGCAGTCATAGAGGGGGGGGTTGGAGGGCTAGCGTCCACGAGCAGTACTTC
CDR3aa: CASSHRGGGWRASVHEQYF
abundance: -
j_gene: TRBJ2-7
d_gene: -
len: 19
v_gene: TRBV13

CDR3nt: TGCGCCAGCAGCTTGGTTTCAGGGCGTTCTAGCACAGATACGCAGTATTTT
CDR3aa: CASSLVSGRSSTDTQYF
abundance: -
j_gene: TRBJ2-3
d_gene: -
len: 17
v_gene: TRBV5-1

CDR3nt: TGTGCCAGCAGCGACGGGACAGGGGGCAGAAATGAGCAGTTCTTC
CDR3aa: CASSDGTGGRNEQFF
abundance: -
j_gene: TRBJ2-1
d_gene: TRBD1
len: 15
v_gene: TRBV7-2

CDR3nt: TGTGCCAGCACCTTTTCGGGGAAAGAAGCCAAAAACATTCAGTACTTC
CDR3aa: CASTFSGKEAKNIQYF
abundance: -
j_gene: TRBJ2-4
d_gene: -
len: 16
v_gene: TRBV11-3

CDR3nt: TGTGCCAGCAGCGTGGGACAACTCTCCTACGAGCAGTACTTC
CDR3aa: CASSVGQLSYEQYF
abundance: -
j_gene: TRBJ2-7
d_gene: -
len: 14
v_gene: TRBV6-5

CDR3nt: TGTGCCAGCAGCTTATCCCTGGGGCAGGGCAACACCGGGGAGCTGTTTTTT
CDR3aa: CASSLSLGQGNTGELFF
abundance: once
j_gene: TRBJ2-2
d_gene: -
len: 17
v_gene: TRBV7-6

CDR3nt: TGTGCCAGCAGCCAACTAGCGGGGGGGCCAGAGACCCAGTACTTC
CDR3aa: CASSQLAGGPETQYF
abundance: -
j_gene: TRBJ2-5
d_gene: TRBD2
len: 15
v_gene: TRBV3-1/TRBV3-2

CDR3nt: TGTGCCAGTATCGCGGCGGGAGGGCTTCAGCCCCAGCATTTT
CDR3aa: CASIAAGGLQPQHF
abundance: -
j_gene: TRBJ1-5
d_gene: -
len: 14
v_gene: TRBV19

CDR3nt: TGCGCCAGCAGCCTTTGGCGCAATCAGCCCCAGCATTTT
CDR3aa: CASSLWRNQPQHF
abundance: -
j_gene: TRBJ1-5
d_gene: -
len: 13
v_gene: TRBV4-1

CDR3nt: TGCAGCTACGGGAGGGGGCCCAATCAGCCCCAGCATTTT
CDR3aa: CSYGRGPNQPQHF
abundance: -
j_gene: TRBJ1-5
d_gene: TRBD1
len: 13
v_gene: TRBV29-1

CDR3nt: TGTGCCAGCACCTTATCAGGGGCACGCACTGAAGCTTTCTTT
CDR3aa: CASTLSGARTEAFF
abundance: once
j_gene: TRBJ1-1
d_gene: -
len: 14
v_gene: TRBV6-6

CDR3nt: TGTGCCAGCAGTTTGTCGACAGGGAATGAGCAGTTCTTC
CDR3aa: CASSLSTGNEQFF
abundance: -
j_gene: TRBJ2-1
d_gene: TRBD1
len: 13
v_gene: TRBV27

CDR3nt: TGTGCCAGCAGTACTACTGGAAACACCATATATTTT
CDR3aa: CASSTTGNTIYF
abundance: -
j_gene: TRBJ1-3
d_gene: -
len: 12
v_gene: TRBV2

CDR3nt: TGTGCCAGCAGCTTAGACAGGGTCTACGAGCAGTACTTC
CDR3aa: CASSLDRVYEQYF
abundance: -
j_gene: TRBJ2-7
d_gene: -
len: 13
v_gene: TRBV7-9

CDR3nt: TGTGCCAGCAGCACAAACCCTACTAGCGGGAGCAACGGGGAGCTGTTTTTT
CDR3aa: CASSTNPTSGSNGELFF
abundance: -
j_gene: TRBJ2-2
d_gene: TRBD2
len: 17
v_gene: TRBV11-2